This note documents a single T cell receptor beta chain sequence. The sample belongs to a study of T cells after yellow fever vaccination. The wider study: SMART-Seq v4 Ultra Low Input prepared libraries from low-cell fractions. Overall study results and limits: Booster samples showed a return of most primary-vaccination clones (almost 97% CD4, approximately 88% CD8). Abundant bulk-derived clonotypes could contaminate FACS-sorted repertoires.

Production of TCR cDNA was by 5'RACE template switching, which also added a universal primer site and UMIs. Each CDR3 protein gets one entry after TCRdb re-called the 5' RACE reads with MiXCR. The data contain tens of thousands of distinct CDR3 sequences, roughly 14% of them seen just once; the ten biggest clones take up about 22%. The CDR3 length is 13 residues. The V end was cut by 2 bases, the J end by 5 bases, with 9 bases between. The genes are TRBV12-3 or TRBV12-4 and TRBJ1-2; D call uncertain. This TCR was sampled from a man younger than 30 who received the YFV17D yellow fever vaccine. Sequencing used CD8+ T cells not binding an NS4B(214-222) dextramer, sorted from PBMCs, obtained roughly 20 days after the first yellow fever vaccination. In nucleotides, the CDR3 is TGTGCCAGCAGTTTATCGCAGGTTTATGGCTACACCTTC. Protein sequence: CASSLSQVYGYTF.